The entry that follows covers one TCR beta chain sequence. Its cognate antigen is unknown. Germline CDR1 reads SGHRS; CDR2 reads YFSETQ. Trimming took 4 bases from V and 3 from J; bases not matched to a gene: 7. The length of the CDR3 is 16 residues. The sample originates from a study of post-analysis software for immune sequencing data. Unique molecular identifiers had been added to the TCR beta cDNA libraries. T cells numbering about 0.9 to 10 million yielded cDNA molecules that totaled some 500,000. Via MiXCR, TCRdb re-called the PCR reads, giving one row per CDR3 protein. The sample carries some 800,000 distinct CDR3 sequences, about 43% recorded once. Broader study findings: When patients were compared with controls, about five TRBV segments were more frequent, TRBV5-6, TRBV5-1 and TRBV20-1 among them. Compared against controls, patients with multiple sclerosis displayed significantly lower normalized Chao1 diversity.

The TCR sequence derives from a girl aged 5 to 17 with multiple sclerosis. The chain combines TRBV5-1 with TRBJ1-4; 9 bases map to TRBD1. The sample taken for sequencing was blood. CDR3 amino acids: CASSPAGTGSNEKLFF. The CDR3 nucleotides are TGCGCCAGCAGCCCAGCCGGGACAGGGTCTAATGAAAAACTGTTTTTT.